Given below is one TCR beta chain in context. V gave up 3 bases and J gave up 8 bases, with 10 bases separating them. Germline V gene data show CDR1 as SGHVS and CDR2 as FQNEAQ. This CDR3 is built from 13 residues. This sample was taken from a study of cytomegalovirus exposure and HLA in healthy donors. Primers: 60 Vbeta forward and 13 Jbeta reverse. The data were produced by immunoSEQ multiplex PCR, yet TCRdb's version contains in-frame clones alone and is incomplete. The table shows roughly 120,000 clones, with about 74% occurring only once. Sequencing used PBMCs. This chain links TRBV7-8 with TRBJ2-2; D remains ambiguous. This TCR came from a middle-aged woman in good health and CMV-seropositive. DNA for the CDR3: TGTGCCAGCAGCTTCCGGTATGAAGGGGAGCTGTTTTTT. Encoded protein: CASSFRYEGELFF.